Below, 26 T cell receptor beta chains from the same sample are listed, as sequenced in a study of blood T cell repertoires in COVID-19. Assay used: immunoSEQ multiplex PCR; TCRdb lists only in-frame clones, some missing. This sample yields approximately 250,000 clones, of which approximately 90% are seen a single time; over 3.5% belongs to the top ten. Sequenced: PBMCs or T cells enriched from blood (not recorded which). The receptors were sampled from a woman aged 25 to 39 with acute COVID-19.

The V gene is TRBV27, the J gene TRBJ1-5, with D hard to call. CDR1 is MNHEY, CDR2 SMNVEV, per germline (reference sequence). The CDR3 covers 13 residues. Deletions cut 2 bases from V and 5 bases from J, with 7 bases between. Here the CDR3 DNA reads TGTGCCAGCAGTTTAGACTATTATCAGCCCCAGCATTTT. Its protein is CASSLDYYQPQHF.

This rearrangement joins TRBV28 to TRBJ2-3; the match to TRBD1 covers 9 bases. Germline CDR1 and CDR2: MDHEN and SYDVKM. V trimming: 3 bases; J trimming: 6 bases; junction bases outside the gene matches: 7. The CDR3 runs to 15 residues. CDR3 sequence: CASSLVQGASDTQYF. The DNA for the CDR3 is TGTGCCAGCAGTTTGGTACAGGGGGCGTCCGATACGCAGTATTTT.

The V call is TRBV28, the J call TRBJ1-2; no clear D gene. V lost 3 bases to trimming and J lost 2 bases, with 19 bases between them. The CDR3 totals 17 residues. Germline CDR1 MDHEN, CDR2 SYDVKM. The CDR3 DNA is TGTGCCAGCAGTTTTCGCCTCCAAAGGCAGCGAAACTATGGCTACACCTTC. This gives the protein CASSFRLQRQRNYGYTF.

In this sample, this clone turned up a few times. The rearrangement links TRBV3-1 (or the pseudogene TRBV3-2) to TRBJ2-5; TRBD2 aligns across 12 bases. This CDR3 contains 18 residues. V shed 4 bases and J 1 base; nucleotides not matched to a gene: 10. Germline V gene data show CDR1 as LGHDT and CDR2 as YNNKEL (reference sequence). CDR3 coding DNA: TGTGCCAGCAGCCCGGGACCCTTGGGACTAGCGGGCCAAGAGACCCAGTACTTC. It yields the protein CASSPGPLGLAGQETQYF.

The chain joins TRBV6-1 to TRBJ1-2, with 9 positions matching TRBD1. Germline loops: CDR1 MNHNS, CDR2 SASEGT. V dropped 2 bases and J dropped 0; count of bases not matched to a gene: 4. CDR3 length equals 16 residues. Here the CDR3 reads CASSEMGQGSNYGYTF. The CDR3 DNA follows: TGTGCCAGCAGTGAAATGGGACAGGGATCTAACTATGGCTACACCTTC.

The gene calls are TRBV6-5 and TRBJ1-1; D is perhaps TRBD1 (6 bases). The germline V gene has CDR1 MNHEY and CDR2 SVGAGI. This CDR3 region has 12 residues. Trimming cost V 0 bases and J 9 bases, with 8 bases left between them. CDR3 sequence: CASSYSGGQAFF. CDR3 in DNA: TGTGCCAGCAGTTACTCAGGGGGACAAGCTTTCTTT.

The V gene is TRBV9, the J gene TRBJ1-2; D gene ambiguous. The CDR3 extends over 14 amino acids. Trimming stripped 0 bases from V and 0 bases from J, with 6 bases between. CDR1 and CDR2 (germline): SGDLS, YYNGEE. The CDR3 is CASSVDPSNYGYTF. CDR3 sequence (DNA): TGTGCCAGCAGCGTAGATCCATCTAACTATGGCTACACCTTC. Combining the CDR3 with reference TRBV9 and TRBJ1-2 gives the whole variable domain DSGVTQTPKHLITATGQRVTLRCSPRSGDLSVYWYQQSLDQGLQFLIQYYNGEERAKGNILERFSAQQFPDLHSELNLSSLELGDSALYFCASSVDPSNYGYTFGSGTRLTVV.

The chain links TRBV4-1 to TRBJ1-4, with TRBD1 identical over 7 bases. There are 16 residues in the CDR3. The V gene's germline CDR1 is MGHRA and CDR2 YSYEKL. V lost 4 bases, J lost 3 bases, and 8 bases stayed unmatched. In nucleotides, the CDR3 is TGCGCCAGCAGCCGAGTCACAGGGGCGGCTAATGAAAAACTGTTTTTT. This encodes CASSRVTGAANEKLFF.

The chain is built from TRBV6-5 and TRBJ2-3; possible D gene TRBD2, 6 bases. Between the trimmed V and J ends, which lost 0 bases and 0 bases, there was a span of 7 bases. Per germline, CDR1 MNHEY and CDR2 SVGAGI. CDR3 length: 15 amino acids. In DNA, the CDR3 is TGTGCCAGCAGTTACTCGGCGGGAAGCACAGATACGCAGTATTTT. The encoded protein is CASSYSAGSTDTQYF.

This chain uses TRBV28 with TRBJ2-5; a possible D gene is TRBD1 (6 bases). Trimming left V 4 bases short and J 1 base short, with 10 bases between. CDR1 and CDR2 from the germline V gene are MDHEN and SYDVKM. The CDR3 is made up of 14 amino acids. This CDR3 is CASSSGQLQETQYF. The CDR3 DNA is TGTGCCAGCAGTTCCGGACAGCTCCAAGAGACCCAGTACTTC.

The DNA of the CDR3 is TGTGCCAGCAGCTTAGGGGAGAGTATTTACAATGAGCAGTTCTTC. Its protein is CASSLGESIYNEQFF. This chain uses TRBV7-9 with TRBJ2-1, with D perhaps matching TRBD2 (5 bases). The CDR3 runs 15 residues. Per the germline V gene, CDR1 is SEHNR and CDR2 is FQNEAQ (reference sequence). Trimming removed 1 base from V and 4 bases from J, with 11 bases in between.

The chain uses TRBV28 and TRBJ1-1; 7 bases are shared with TRBD1. Germline trimming cut 8 bases from V and 4 bases from J; bases unmatched to any gene: 7. CDR3 length: 13 amino acids. Germline CDR1 is MDHEN and CDR2 is SYDVKM. The chain's CDR3 is CASASGGATEAFF. CDR3 in DNA: TGTGCCAGCGCCTCAGGGGGAGCCACTGAAGCTTTCTTT. Full variable domain (missing parts from reference TRBV28 and TRBJ1-1): DVKVTQSSRYLVKRTGEKVFLECVQDMDHENMFWYRQDPGLGLRLIYFSYDVKMKEKGDIPEGYSVSREKKERFSLILESASTNQTSMYLCASASGGATEAFFGQGTRLTVV.

This rearrangement joins TRBV19 to TRBJ1-5; D might be TRBD1 (5 bases). The ends were cut back, 5 bases at V and 4 bases at J, with 12 bases in the middle. Germline V lookup: CDR1 LNHDA, CDR2 SQIVND (reference sequence). The CDR3 runs 14 residues. The CDR3 DNA is TGTGCCAGTAGTTTACAGGCCCCAAATCAGCCCCAGCATTTT. Translated, it gives CASSLQAPNQPQHF.

The rearrangement uses TRBV18 and TRBJ1-1; TRBD1 might be the D (6 bases). There are 15 residues in the CDR3. Germline V gives CDR1 KGHSH, CDR2 LQKENI. Trimming pared 0 bases from V and 2 bases from J, leaving 10 bases between. CDR3 in amino acids: CASSPPSGANTEAFF. The CDR3 DNA follows: TGTGCCAGCTCACCACCATCAGGGGCAAACACTGAAGCTTTCTTT.

The rearrangement joins TRBV11-2 to TRBJ1-3; D is perhaps TRBD1 (6 bases). The germline V and J ends were trimmed by 9 bases and 0 bases, with 24 bases remaining between them. The CDR3 loop spans 18 amino acids. The germline V gene encodes CDR1 SGHAT and CDR2 FQNNGV. The CDR3 DNA is TGTGCCAGTTCCCGGAGTCAGGGGCGCCTACTCTCTGGAAACACCATATATTTT. Its translation: CASSRSQGRLLSGNTIYF. Supplemented by reference TRBV11-2 and TRBJ1-3, the full variable domain reads EAGVAQSPRYKIIEKRQSVAFWCNPISGHATLYWYQQILGQGPKLLIQFQNNGVVDDSQLPKDRFSAERLKGVDSTLKIQPAKLEDSAVYLCASSRSQGRLLSGNTIYFGEGSWLTVV.

This chain links TRBV6-5 with TRBJ1-6; D is possibly TRBD1 (6 bases). V lost 6 bases, J lost 7 bases, and 13 bases lay in between. The CDR3 covers 14 residues. CDR1 is MNHEY and CDR2 is SVGAGI in the germline V gene. The DNA for the CDR3 is TGTGCCAGCAGCCTCACAGGGTCGAATTCACCCCTCCACTTT. Its translation is CASSLTGSNSPLHF.

This clone has a single count. DNA of the CDR3: TGTGCCAGCAGCAGAGTAGATGGGGCCCGGGAGCTGTTTTTT. This translates into CASSRVDGARELFF. This chain joins TRBV3-1 (or the pseudogene TRBV3-2) and TRBJ2-2, with D possibly TRBD1 on 5 matching bases. Germline lookup yields CDR1 LGHDT and CDR2 YNNKEL (reference sequence). Trimming cost V 5 bases and J 9 bases, with 16 bases left between them. This CDR3 has 14 amino acids.

This chain uses TRBV19 with TRBJ1-3; 7 bases fit TRBD1. Germline V gene sequence: CDR1 LNHDA, CDR2 SQIVND (reference sequence). The CDR3 spans 15 residues. The ends lost 9 bases at V and 2 bases at J; junction bases unmatched: 10. The DNA of the CDR3 is TGTGCCAGCTACGACCGGGACAGCCCTGGAAACACCATATATTTT. Translation gives CASYDRDSPGNTIYF.

The chain has TRBV6-6 and TRBJ1-4; 7 bases are shared with TRBD1. The CDR3 contains 13 residues. CDR1 and CDR2 (germline): MNHNY, SVGAGI (reference sequence). V shed 10 bases, J shed 7 bases, and the junction held 9 bases outside the gene matches. The CDR3 loop is CATRRGKGEKLFF. CDR3 in DNA: TGTGCCACCCGCAGGGGGAAAGGTGAAAAACTGTTTTTT.

CDR3 amino acids: CASKPASMGLEQYF. In DNA, the CDR3 is TGTGCCAGCAAGCCAGCGTCTATGGGACTCGAGCAGTACTTC. This chain links TRBV27 with TRBJ2-7, with D tentatively TRBD2 (6 bases). V lost 7 bases to trimming and J lost 6 bases, with 19 bases between them. CDR3 length: 14 residues. In germline, CDR1 is MNHEY, CDR2 SMNVEV (reference sequence).

This sequence joins TRBV15 and TRBJ2-5, with a weak D call TRBD2 (6 bases). CDR3 length: 17 residues. Trimming removed 5 bases from V and 3 bases from J, with 22 bases in between. The germline V gene has CDR1 LNHNV and CDR2 YYDKDF (reference sequence). Here the CDR3 reads CATSGKRRLLAEETQYF. As DNA, the CDR3 is TGTGCCACCAGCGGAAAAAGGCGGCTACTAGCTGAAGAGACCCAGTACTTC.

The chain uses TRBV11-3 and TRBJ2-1, with 10 bases identical to TRBD2. This CDR3 comprises 15 residues. Germline CDR1 reads SGHNT; CDR2 reads YENEEA. The V gene end was trimmed by 0 bases and the J gene end by 7 bases; junction bases not matched to a gene: 3. The CDR3: CASSLDQREGNEQFF. The DNA for the CDR3 is TGTGCCAGCAGCTTAGATCAGCGGGAGGGGAATGAGCAGTTCTTC.

The rearrangement uses TRBV19 and TRBJ2-1, with 7 bases lining up with TRBD2. J was trimmed by 3 bases and V by 6 bases; bases with no gene match: 11. CDR3 length equals 16 residues. The V gene's germline CDR1 is LNHDA and CDR2 SQIVND (reference sequence). CDR3: CASRLAGTGGYNEQFF. In DNA, the CDR3 is TGTGCCAGTAGGCTAGCCGGGACGGGAGGCTACAATGAGCAGTTCTTC.

The V gene is TRBV25-1, the J gene TRBJ1-2; D may be TRBD1 (6 bases). This CDR3 comprises 14 residues. CDR1 is MGHDK, CDR2 SYGVNS, per germline. V was cut by 0 bases and J by 6 bases, with 11 bases left in between. CDR3: CASSEYRGADGYTF. For the CDR3, the DNA is TGTGCCAGCAGTGAATATCGGGGGGCGGATGGCTACACCTTC.

The V call is TRBV29-1, the J call TRBJ1-1; D remains unclear. The V end lost 6 bases, the J end lost 1 base, and 12 bases lay between the germline ends. Germline V gene data show CDR1 as SQVTM and CDR2 as ANQGSEA. There are 13 residues in the CDR3. The CDR3: CSVLPNPNTEAFF. CDR3 DNA sequence: TGCAGCGTCTTACCTAATCCGAACACTGAAGCTTTCTTT. The variable domain in full, completed from reference TRBV29-1 and TRBJ1-1, reads SAVISQKPSRDICQRGTSLTIQCQVDSQVTMMFWYRQQPGQSLTLIATANQGSEATYESGFVIDKFPISRPNLTFSTLTVSNMSPEDSSIYLCSVLPNPNTEAFFGQGTRLTVV.

This chain joins TRBV25-1 and TRBJ2-2; D perhaps matches TRBD2 (6 bases). Per germline, CDR1 MGHDK and CDR2 SYGVNS. The CDR3 has 14 amino acids. V gave up 1 base and J gave up 3 bases, with 6 bases separating them. CDR3 region: CASSEWRDTGELFF. The DNA for the CDR3 is TGTGCCAGCAGTGAATGGAGGGACACCGGGGAGCTGTTTTTT.